This is a list of T cell receptor beta chains from one sample in a study of beta chain features in type 1 diabetes. Method: immunoSEQ multiplex PCR; TCRdb's copy keeps in-frame clones and lacks some. The table lists some 220,000 clones, 11% of them singletons. The source material was central memory CD4+ T cells from blood. The receptors were gathered from a man between 18 and 29 years old in good health. The CDR3 runs from the conserved cysteine through the conserved F or W. The D gene is left open where the match is weak. The size field is filled for only some rows; it gives once, few, many or a size class.

clone size: few; V gene: TRBV4-3; D gene: NA; J gene: TRBJ1-5; CDR3 DNA: TGCGCCAGCAGCCAAGAATCCGGGAGCAATCAGCCCCAGCATTTT; CDR3 protein: CASSQESGSNQPQHF
clone size: few; V gene: TRBV9; D gene: NA; J gene: TRBJ2-5; CDR3 DNA: TGTGCCAGCAGCGTAGCTGGCCCGGGAACCCTCCAAGAGACCCAGTACTTC; CDR3 protein: CASSVAGPGTLQETQYF
clone size: NA; V gene: TRBV4-2; D gene: NA; J gene: TRBJ2-2; CDR3 DNA: TGTGCCAGCAGCTTGCAGGGTCGGGAGCTGTTTTTT; CDR3 protein: CASSLQGRELFF
clone size: NA; V gene: TRBV7-2; D gene: TRBD2; J gene: TRBJ2-3; CDR3 DNA: TGTGCCTTCAGGGAGGGAACTAGCACAGATACGCAGTATTTT; CDR3 protein: CAFREGTSTDTQYF
clone size: few; V gene: TRBV2; D gene: NA; J gene: TRBJ2-5; CDR3 DNA: TGTGCCAGTACGAAGGACACCCAAGAGACCCAGTACTTC; CDR3 protein: CASTKDTQETQYF
clone size: NA; V gene: TRBV4-1; D gene: NA; J gene: TRBJ1-1; CDR3 DNA: TGCGCCAGCAGCCAAGGAGACAAGAACACTGAAGCTTTCTTT; CDR3 protein: CASSQGDKNTEAFF
clone size: NA; V gene: TRBV4-3; D gene: NA; J gene: TRBJ1-2; CDR3 DNA: TGCGCCAGCAGCCAAGGTGCGTCGCGACAGATCGATGGCTACACCTTC; CDR3 protein: CASSQGASRQIDGYTF
clone size: NA; V gene: TRBV30; D gene: NA; J gene: TRBJ2-2; CDR3 DNA: TGTGCCTGGAGTAGCGGCAGTTACACCGGGGAGCTGTTTTTT; CDR3 protein: CAWSSGSYTGELFF
clone size: few; V gene: TRBV4-2; D gene: TRBD2; J gene: TRBJ2-3; CDR3 DNA: TGTGCCAGCAGCCCCTCGACTAGCGTAAGCACAGATACGCAGTATTTT; CDR3 protein: CASSPSTSVSTDTQYF
clone size: few; V gene: TRBV5-1; D gene: NA; J gene: TRBJ2-7; CDR3 DNA: TGCGCCAGCAGCTCCCCCGGATCCTACGAGCAGTACTTC; CDR3 protein: CASSSPGSYEQYF
clone size: few; V gene: TRBV7-2; D gene: NA; J gene: TRBJ2-1; CDR3 DNA: TGTGCCAGCAGCTTACGGGCCAGGACCCTCAATGAGCAGTTCTTC; CDR3 protein: CASSLRARTLNEQFF
clone size: NA; V gene: TRBV7-7; D gene: TRBD2; J gene: TRBJ2-1; CDR3 DNA: TGTGCTAGCAGCTCGACCCAACTAGCGGGGGAGCAGTTCTTC; CDR3 protein: CASSSTQLAGEQFF
clone size: NA; V gene: TRBV15; D gene: TRBD2; J gene: TRBJ2-7; CDR3 DNA: TGTGCCACCAGCAGGGGACTAGCGGGTTCCTCCTACGAGCAGTACTTC; CDR3 protein: CATSRGLAGSSYEQYF
clone size: NA; V gene: TRBV7-6; D gene: TRBD1; J gene: TRBJ1-1; CDR3 DNA: TGTGCCAGCAGCCCGCGGACAGGGAAAGCTTTCTTT; CDR3 protein: CASSPRTGKAFF
clone size: many; V gene: TRBV11-2; D gene: TRBD1; J gene: TRBJ2-5; CDR3 DNA: TGTGCCAGCAGCCAGACAGGGGGAGGCGGGGAGACCCAGTACTTC; CDR3 protein: CASSQTGGGGETQYF
clone size: NA; V gene: TRBV4-2; D gene: TRBD2; J gene: TRBJ2-7; CDR3 DNA: TGTGCCAGCAGCCGGGTGTCGGGACTAGCGGGAGGGTCCCACGAGCAGTACTTC; CDR3 protein: CASSRVSGLAGGSHEQYF
clone size: NA; V gene: TRBV7-9; D gene: NA; J gene: TRBJ2-1; CDR3 DNA: TGTGCCAGCAGCCCACTATGGGGACACAATGAGCAGTTCTTC; CDR3 protein: CASSPLWGHNEQFF
clone size: few; V gene: TRBV7-2; D gene: NA; J gene: TRBJ2-3; CDR3 DNA: TGTGCCAGCAGCTCCCCCGGGGGCTTCACAGATACGCAGTATTTT; CDR3 protein: CASSSPGGFTDTQYF
clone size: NA; V gene: TRBV5-4; D gene: NA; J gene: TRBJ1-2; CDR3 DNA: TGTGCCAGCAGCTTACAGGGACCAACTAACTATGGCTACACCTTC; CDR3 protein: CASSLQGPTNYGYTF
clone size: NA; V gene: TRBV2; D gene: NA; J gene: TRBJ2-6; CDR3 DNA: TGTGCCAGCAGTGAAGTCAGGGTCCTGTCTGGGGCCAACGTCCTGACTTTC; CDR3 protein: CASSEVRVLSGANVLTF
clone size: NA; V gene: TRBV7-9; D gene: TRBD2; J gene: TRBJ2-5; CDR3 DNA: TGTGCCAGCAGCTACGGGACTAGCGGACAAGAGACCCAGTACTTC; CDR3 protein: CASSYGTSGQETQYF
clone size: NA; V gene: TRBV5-6; D gene: NA; J gene: TRBJ1-5; CDR3 DNA: TGTGCCAGCAGCTTGTGGGACATCTGGCAGCCCCAGCATTTT; CDR3 protein: CASSLWDIWQPQHF
clone size: many; V gene: TRBV10-3; D gene: NA; J gene: TRBJ2-1; CDR3 DNA: TGTGCCATCCGACAGTATGAGTTGGATGAGCAGTTCTTC; CDR3 protein: CAIRQYELDEQFF
clone size: NA; V gene: TRBV30; D gene: NA; J gene: TRBJ2-3; CDR3 DNA: TGTGCCTGGGGGGGGAACCTGAGGGGCACAGATACGCAGTATTTT; CDR3 protein: CAWGGNLRGTDTQYF
clone size: NA; V gene: TRBV2; D gene: TRBD1; J gene: TRBJ2-5; CDR3 DNA: TGTGCCAGCAGTCCGGACAGGGGGCAGGAGGAGACCCAGTACTTC; CDR3 protein: CASSPDRGQEETQYF
clone size: few; V gene: TRBV11-2; D gene: NA; J gene: TRBJ2-7; CDR3 DNA: TGTGCCAGCAGCTCCTTACGTTTCGGTTACGAGCAGTACTTC; CDR3 protein: CASSSLRFGYEQYF
clone size: NA; V gene: TRBV6-1; D gene: TRBD1; J gene: TRBJ1-5; CDR3 DNA: TGTGCCAGCAGGACTGGACAGGGCTGGCAGCCCCAGCATTTT; CDR3 protein: CASRTGQGWQPQHF
clone size: many; V gene: TRBV10-3; D gene: NA; J gene: TRBJ2-7; CDR3 DNA: TGTGCCATCAAGGAGGGGGGAGGGACCTACGAGCAGTACTTC; CDR3 protein: CAIKEGGGTYEQYF
clone size: NA; V gene: TRBV2; D gene: NA; J gene: TRBJ2-5; CDR3 DNA: TGTGCCAGCAGTGGACTGGTCCAAGAGACCCAGTACTTC; CDR3 protein: CASSGLVQETQYF
clone size: NA; V gene: TRBV30; D gene: NA; J gene: TRBJ2-5; CDR3 DNA: TGTGCCTGGACGGGTAGCTCGGGATCCAGAAAAGAGACCCAGTACTTC; CDR3 protein: CAWTGSSGSRKETQYF
clone size: few; V gene: TRBV7-9; D gene: NA; J gene: TRBJ1-5; CDR3 DNA: TGTGCCAGCAGCTTGGACAGTCAATTGCCCCAGCATTTT; CDR3 protein: CASSLDSQLPQHF
clone size: NA; V gene: TRBV7-2; D gene: TRBD1; J gene: TRBJ2-7; CDR3 DNA: TGTGCCAGCAGCACCGGGACAGGGTTTTACGAGCAGTACTTC; CDR3 protein: CASSTGTGFYEQYF
clone size: few; V gene: TRBV25-1; D gene: TRBD1; J gene: TRBJ1-2; CDR3 DNA: TGTGCCAGCAGTGAATCACGTGCTTCGACAGGGGGACCCTATGGCTACACCTTC; CDR3 protein: CASSESRASTGGPYGYTF
clone size: few; V gene: TRBV5-1; D gene: TRBD1; J gene: TRBJ2-3; CDR3 DNA: TGCGCCAGCAGCAGGGGGACAGCCCCTGATGCAGATACGCAGTATTTT; CDR3 protein: CASSRGTAPDADTQYF
clone size: NA; V gene: TRBV4-2; D gene: NA; J gene: TRBJ1-2; CDR3 DNA: TGTGCCAGCAGCCAAGCAGGGAGATATGGCTACACCTTC; CDR3 protein: CASSQAGRYGYTF
clone size: few; V gene: TRBV30; D gene: TRBD1; J gene: TRBJ1-1; CDR3 DNA: TGTGCCTGGAGGGACAGGGAAACTGAAGCTTTCTTT; CDR3 protein: CAWRDRETEAFF
clone size: NA; V gene: TRBV7-9; D gene: NA; J gene: TRBJ2-2; CDR3 DNA: TGTGCCAGCAGCTTAGCTTCAGGGTACGCCGGGGAGCTGTTTTTT; CDR3 protein: CASSLASGYAGELFF
clone size: NA; V gene: TRBV7-2; D gene: NA; J gene: TRBJ2-1; CDR3 DNA: TGTGCCAGCAGCTTAGTACCCGGGGGTAACAATGAGCAGTTCTTC; CDR3 protein: CASSLVPGGNNEQFF
clone size: few; V gene: TRBV4-2; D gene: TRBD1; J gene: TRBJ2-4; CDR3 DNA: TGTGCCAGCAGCCTCAGGACAGGGCAATGGGAAAACATTCAGTACTTC; CDR3 protein: CASSLRTGQWENIQYF
clone size: few; V gene: TRBV5-6; D gene: NA; J gene: TRBJ2-7; CDR3 DNA: TGTGCCAGCAGCAGACAGGTGACGGGAGGACCCTACGAGCAGTACTTC; CDR3 protein: CASSRQVTGGPYEQYF
clone size: many; V gene: TRBV4-3; D gene: TRBD2; J gene: TRBJ2-7; CDR3 DNA: TGCGCCAGCAGCCAACTAGCGGGAGCCGCCTACGAGCAGTACTTC; CDR3 protein: CASSQLAGAAYEQYF
clone size: few; V gene: TRBV30; D gene: TRBD1; J gene: TRBJ2-7; CDR3 DNA: TGTGCCTGGAGTGCCCCGGGACAGGGGGACGAGCAGTACTTC; CDR3 protein: CAWSAPGQGDEQYF
clone size: few; V gene: TRBV6-5; D gene: NA; J gene: TRBJ2-1; CDR3 DNA: TGTGCCAGCGAAAAGCCGAGCTCCTACAATGAGCAGTTCTTC; CDR3 protein: CASEKPSSYNEQFF
clone size: NA; V gene: TRBV15; D gene: NA; J gene: TRBJ2-5; CDR3 DNA: TGTGCCACCAGCAGAGATAGGGGGACCCAGTACTTC; CDR3 protein: CATSRDRGTQYF
clone size: NA; V gene: TRBV10-3; D gene: NA; J gene: TRBJ1-1; CDR3 DNA: TGTGCCATCTCCAAAGAGTCGTACACTGAAGCTTTCTTT; CDR3 protein: CAISKESYTEAFF
clone size: few; V gene: TRBV29-1; D gene: NA; J gene: TRBJ2-7; CDR3 DNA: TGCAGCGTTGATTTAGACAGGTCGGGCGAGCAGTACTTC; CDR3 protein: CSVDLDRSGEQYF
clone size: few; V gene: TRBV14; D gene: NA; J gene: TRBJ2-1; CDR3 DNA: TGTGCCAGCAGCCAAGGAATAACTAGCCGGAATGAGCAGTTCTTC; CDR3 protein: CASSQGITSRNEQFF
clone size: many; V gene: TRBV29-1; D gene: TRBD2; J gene: TRBJ2-2; CDR3 DNA: TGCAGCGTTCGGGAGGCGGCCGGGGAGCTGTTTTTT; CDR3 protein: CSVREAAGELFF
clone size: few; V gene: TRBV10-3; D gene: NA; J gene: TRBJ2-2; CDR3 DNA: TGTGCCATCAGCAGGTCGGCCGACACCGGGGAGCTGTTTTTT; CDR3 protein: CAISRSADTGELFF
clone size: few; V gene: TRBV7-2; D gene: TRBD2; J gene: TRBJ2-5; CDR3 DNA: TGTGCCAGCAGCTTGGGACTAGCGGGAGAGGAAGAGACCCAGTACTTC; CDR3 protein: CASSLGLAGEEETQYF
clone size: few; V gene: TRBV6-5; D gene: NA; J gene: TRBJ1-1; CDR3 DNA: TGTGCCAGCAGTTACTCGCTGGGGGAGGCGAACACTGAAGCTTTCTTT; CDR3 protein: CASSYSLGEANTEAFF
clone size: NA; V gene: TRBV30; D gene: NA; J gene: TRBJ1-5; CDR3 DNA: TGTGCCTGGAGTGTACAACGATCAGGGCCCCAGCATTTT; CDR3 protein: CAWSVQRSGPQHF
clone size: NA; V gene: TRBV10-3; D gene: NA; J gene: TRBJ2-1; CDR3 DNA: TGTGCCATCAGTGAGTTCGTCCAGGCAAATGAGCAGTTCTTC; CDR3 protein: CAISEFVQANEQFF
clone size: NA; V gene: TRBV6-6; D gene: TRBD2; J gene: TRBJ2-7; CDR3 DNA: TGTGCCAGCAGGGTCCGGGAGGTATCCTACGAGCAGTACTTC; CDR3 protein: CASRVREVSYEQYF
clone size: NA; V gene: TRBV5-4; D gene: TRBD2; J gene: TRBJ2-7; CDR3 DNA: TGTGCCAGCAGGTGGGGTAGCGGGAGTACTTACGAGCAGTACTTC; CDR3 protein: CASRWGSGSTYEQYF